This T cell receptor beta chain is drawn from a study of OX40 agonist ivuxolimab in advanced cancers. From germline, CDR1 is SGHDT and CDR2 YYEEEE. This CDR3 spans 15 amino acids. Germline trimming cut 4 bases from V and 4 bases from J; bases unmatched to any gene: 7. Only in-frame clones appear in the TCRdb table, and some are missing; sequencing was by immunoSEQ multiplex PCR. Counted here are fewer than 65,000 clones, 91% occurring once; the ten biggest clones make up around 20%. Sample: CD4+ or CD8+ T cells sorted from blood, taken in a trial of the OX40 agonist ivuxolimab. The chain employs TRBV5-6 and TRBJ2-3, with 9 positions matching TRBD1. The clonotype comes from an adult with an advanced solid tumor such as melanoma, head and neck, liver or kidney cancer. The CDR3 is CASSMSGTGPDTQYF. The CDR3 DNA sequence: TGTGCCAGCAGCATGTCCGGGACAGGGCCAGATACGCAGTATTTT.